The entry that follows covers one T cell receptor beta chain sequence. This CDR3 spans 14 amino acids. Germline assignment: CDR1 SGHKS and CDR2 YYEKEE (reference sequence). The germline V and J ends were trimmed by 4 bases and 6 bases, with 16 bases remaining between them. The source of the sample is a study of control samples from healthy donors and cancer patients. Sequencing used immunoSEQ multiplex PCR; TCRdb keeps in-frame clones, though not all of them. This table holds approximately 59,000 clones, 70% to 90% found once. This sequence joins TRBV5-5 and TRBJ2-5, with D maybe TRBD2 (6 bases). This TCR derives from a woman aged 60-75 years with lung cancer. Sequenced sample: PBMCs. CDR3 region: CASSIPGARKTQYF. CDR3 nucleotides: TGTGCCAGCAGCATCCCGGGAGCGAGAAAGACCCAGTACTTC.